The present entry profiles one T cell receptor (beta chain) with its context. Its target is unknown. Method: immunoSEQ multiplex PCR; TCRdb's copy keeps in-frame clones and lacks some. The data show about 350,000 clones, approximately 86% seen once. The entry originates in a study of Ad26.COV2.S vaccination and SARS-CoV-2 variants. Study findings and constraints: Substantial breadth was reportedly displayed by spike-specific CD8+ and CD4+ T cell responses after vaccination.

Germline V gene data show CDR1 as SGHNT and CDR2 as YYREEE (reference sequence). The CDR3 covers 13 residues. The ends lost 3 bases at V and 8 bases at J; junction bases unmatched: 7. Documented treatment: around 19 received Ad26.COV2.S at low or high dose, single or two shots; about 5 received placebo; per-sample allocation not given. Samples were taken on day 63 after the first vaccine or placebo injection. This chain uses TRBV5-4 with TRBJ1-2, with 7 bases identical to TRBD1. The origin of this receptor is a person aged 18-65 years who received the Ad26.COV2.S COVID-19 vaccine or a placebo. The starting material was peripheral blood, obtained in a trial of Ad26.COV2.S vaccine versus placebo. CDR3 in amino acids: CASSSVQGQGYTF. Here the CDR3 DNA reads TGTGCCAGCAGCTCCGTACAGGGGCAGGGCTACACCTTC.